The 17 T cell receptor beta chains given below trace back to one sample, sequenced in a study of blood T cell repertoires in COVID-19 (dated by TCRdb to between 2020 and 2021). Library preparation was by the immunoSEQ multiplex PCR assay. TCRdb retrieved this table from immuneACCESS and kept in-frame rearrangements only. Not all clones are present; in checked studies, unresolved V genes account for under half, and no reason is known for the remainder. This sample holds around 380,000 clones; around 84% were observed only once. Approximately 1% of the sample goes to the ten largest clones. Sequenced input: peripheral blood. These receptors were obtained from a human donor with acute or convalescent COVID-19. The donor label of this sample is uncertain.

V is TRBV7-8 and J is TRBJ2-1; D is undetermined. Trimming pared 5 bases from V and 3 bases from J, leaving 11 bases between. This CDR3 is built from 14 residues. The germline V gene encodes CDR1 SGHVS and CDR2 FQNEAQ. This CDR3 reads CASSPLEFYNEQFF. The CDR3 bases are TGTGCCAGCAGCCCCCTCGAGTTCTACAATGAGCAGTTCTTC.

The chain joins TRBV28 to TRBJ1-6; unclear D gene. Germline V gene sequence: CDR1 MDHEN, CDR2 SYDVKM. Trimming removed 3 bases at V and 9 bases at J, with 12 bases between. The CDR3 is 14 amino acids. CDR3 sequence reads: CASSLISGSSPLHF. The CDR3, as DNA: TGTGCCAGCAGTTTGATCTCGGGTAGTTCACCCCTCCACTTT.

The gene calls are TRBV4-2 and TRBJ1-1; 7 nucleotides match TRBD1. Germline V lookup: CDR1 LGHNA, CDR2 YNFKEQ. The CDR3 loop spans 15 amino acids. V was pared by 0 bases and J by 4 bases, with 5 bases of the junction left unmatched. As DNA, the CDR3 is TGTGCCAGCAGCCAAGAAGAGGGGGCGGGCACTGAAGCTTTCTTT. It specifies CASSQEEGAGTEAFF.

CDR3 DNA sequence: TGTGCCAGCAGTATCCGGGCAGGGCGAGGAAACACCATATATTTT. Encoded protein: CASSIRAGRGNTIYF. V usage is TRBV27 and J usage is TRBJ1-3; D may be TRBD1 (5 bases). The ends were cut back, 5 bases at V and 4 bases at J, with 15 bases in the middle. CDR3 length equals 15 residues. Germline V gene lookup returns CDR1 MNHEY and CDR2 SMNVEV (reference sequence).

CDR3 sequence: CASSNTVNTEAFF. The CDR3 DNA follows: TGTGCCAGCAGTAACACAGTGAACACTGAAGCTTTCTTT. The rearrangement joins TRBV6-4 to TRBJ1-1; no firm D call. The V gene's germline CDR1 is MRHNA and CDR2 SNTAGT. The CDR3 has 13 amino acids. Trimming removed 5 bases at V and 0 bases at J, with 7 bases between.

This clone occurred many times. Different DNA sequences within this sample yield the same CDR3. The CDR3 DNA reads TGTGCCAGCAGCTTAGCGGGGGGGCCTGGGGAGACCCAGTACTTC. Its protein is CASSLAGGPGETQYF. The chain combines TRBV5-6 with TRBJ2-5; 10 bases are a match to TRBD2. Trimming cost V 2 bases and J 5 bases; bases outside gene matches: 6. Germline CDR1 is SGHDT and CDR2 is YYEEEE. The length of the CDR3 is 15 residues.

This chain connects TRBV5-4 to TRBJ1-5; D gene unclear. V was clipped by 3 bases and J by 3 bases, with 4 bases between them. Germline V gives CDR1 SGHNT, CDR2 YYREEE (reference sequence). The CDR3 consists of 12 residues. CDR3 bases: TGTGCCAGCAGCTATAACAATCAGCCCCAGCATTTT. Amino acid sequence: CASSYNNQPQHF.

The CDR3 DNA reads TGTGCCAGCAGCCAACGGAACTATGGCTACACCTTC. This encodes CASSQRNYGYTF. This sequence joins TRBV7-2 and TRBJ1-2, with no clear D. CDR1 SGHTA and CDR2 FQGNSA come from the germline V gene. This CDR3 contains 12 residues. V was shortened by 5 bases and J by 2 bases, with 6 bases between the two germline ends.

This rearrangement joins TRBV18 to TRBJ1-5; the D gene is possibly TRBD1 (6 bases). The CDR3 extends over 15 amino acids. The V end was cut by 5 bases, the J end by 6 bases, with 17 bases between. Germline CDR1 and CDR2: KGHSH and LQKENI. CDR3 sequence (DNA): TGTGCCAGCTCATCGAAACAGGGTGGGGGTCAGCCCCAGCATTTT. Its protein is CASSSKQGGGQPQHF.

The chain recombines TRBV30 with TRBJ2-2; tentatively, D is TRBD1 (5 bases). The germline V gene has CDR1 GTSNPN and CDR2 SVGIG (reference sequence). The CDR3 totals 15 residues. V lost 2 bases to trimming and J lost 5 bases, with 15 bases between them. CDR3 in DNA: TGTGCCTGGAGTCCACCGGTTGACAGTACCGGGGAGCTGTTTTTT. Translated, it gives CAWSPPVDSTGELFF.

This clone was counted a single time. The genes are TRBV30 and TRBJ1-2, with a tentative D call TRBD1 (5 bases). The CDR3 covers 15 residues. The V end was cut by 4 bases, the J end by 4 bases, with 19 bases between. Germline lookup yields CDR1 GTSNPN and CDR2 SVGIG (reference sequence). The CDR3 DNA reads TGTGCCTGGATGCCCGACAGCTCAGGCGGCTATGGCTACACCTTC. This gives the protein CAWMPDSSGGYGYTF.

DNA for the CDR3: TGTGCCAGCAGCCTCAGACAGGGAATGATGGTTTTCTTT. It encodes CASSLRQGMMVFF. The V gene is TRBV3-1 (or the pseudogene TRBV3-2), the J gene TRBJ1-1; 7 bases map to TRBD1. The V and J ends lost 4 bases and 13 bases, in that order; junction bases with no gene match: 12. CDR3 length equals 13 residues. The germline gives CDR1 LGHDT, CDR2 YNNKEL (reference sequence).

The chain recombines TRBV30 with TRBJ1-1; D ambiguous. The CDR3 length is 13 residues. Looked up from germline, CDR1 is GTSNPN and CDR2 is SVGIG (reference sequence). V lost 0 bases and J lost 1, with 6 bases in between. CDR3 residues: CAWSVQTNTEAFF. As DNA, the CDR3 is TGTGCCTGGAGTGTACAGACGAACACTGAAGCTTTCTTT.

The chain recombines TRBV6-5 with TRBJ2-3; D is possibly TRBD2 (5 bases). The V end lost 6 bases, the J end lost 6 bases, and 16 bases lay between the germline ends. Per germline, CDR1 MNHEY and CDR2 SVGAGI. CDR3 length: 14 residues. The CDR3 DNA follows: TGTGCCAGCAGCACCCTAGCTGTTCGCGATACGCAGTATTTT. It yields the protein CASSTLAVRDTQYF.

This chain links TRBV28 with TRBJ1-5, with D tentatively TRBD1 (5 bases). Germline V lookup: CDR1 MDHEN, CDR2 SYDVKM. V was cut by 6 bases and J by 6 bases, with 18 bases left in between. The CDR3 extends over 15 amino acids. CDR3 residues: CASREPQGGSQPQHF. In DNA, the CDR3 is TGTGCCAGCAGAGAACCCCAGGGAGGGAGTCAGCCCCAGCATTTT.

The genes are TRBV6-5 and TRBJ1-1, with D unresolved. The CDR3 is 12 amino acids. Germline CDR1 and CDR2: MNHEY and SVGAGI. V was cut by 11 bases and J by 0 bases, with 10 bases left in between. The CDR3 bases are TGTGCCTCTGGCTTCATGAACACTGAAGCTTTCTTT. Translation gives CASGFMNTEAFF.

The gene calls are TRBV7-9 and TRBJ2-7; 9 bases agree with TRBD2. CDR1 and CDR2 (germline): SEHNR, FQNEAQ (reference sequence). This CDR3 comprises 15 residues. V shed 1 base and J 2 bases; nucleotides not matched to a gene: 3. The CDR3 region has the DNA TGTGCCAGCAGCTTAGTTAGCGGGGGTACCTACGAGCAGTACTTC. This gives the protein CASSLVSGGTYEQYF. The entire variable domain, with the rest obtained from reference TRBV7-9 and TRBJ2-7, is as follows: DTGVSQNPRHKITKRGQNVTFRCDPISEHNRLYWYRQTLGQGPEFLTYFQNEAQLEKSRLLSDRFSAERPKGSFSTLEIQRTEQGDSAMYLCASSLVSGGTYEQYFGPGTRLTVT.